The 30 T cell receptor beta chains in this list originate from one sample, sequenced in a study of blood T cell repertoires in COVID-19 (dated by TCRdb to 2019 to 2021). To prepare the library, the immunoSEQ multiplex PCR assay was applied. TCRdb's version of the immuneACCESS table is confined to in-frame rearrangements and falls short of the full clone set. An unresolved V gene accounts for under half of the shortfall where checked; the remainder is of unknown origin. Within this sample are about 350,000 clones, with roughly 90% of them counted one time only. The biggest ten clones account for 1% of the sample. Sample: PBMCs or T cells enriched from blood (not recorded which). Receptors were obtained from a woman aged 25 to 45 who had been exposed to COVID-19.

The chain is built from TRBV9 and TRBJ1-1; a possible D gene is TRBD1 (5 bases). Germline V gene sequence: CDR1 SGDLS, CDR2 YYNGEE. The germline V and J ends were trimmed by 0 bases and 4 bases, with 13 bases remaining between them. The CDR3 extends over 15 amino acids. The CDR3 protein is CASSVDQGSGTEAFF. The CDR3 bases are TGTGCCAGCAGCGTAGATCAGGGTTCGGGCACTGAAGCTTTCTTT.

V usage is TRBV6-5 and J usage is TRBJ2-7, with a possible D match to TRBD2 (6 bases). Germline V gene data show CDR1 as MNHEY and CDR2 as SVGAGI. The CDR3 totals 13 residues. Trimming shortened V by 4 bases and J by 7 bases, and 14 bases separated the two germline ends. The CDR3 DNA is TGTGCCAGCAGTTCAGCCCGGGAGTGGGAGCAGTACTTC. Translated: CASSSAREWEQYF.

The V call is TRBV30, the J call TRBJ1-4; TRBD1 matches at 8 bases. The CDR3 length is 15 residues. The ends lost 2 bases at V and 5 bases at J; junction bases unmatched: 7. Germline loops: CDR1 GTSNPN, CDR2 SVGIG (reference sequence). For the CDR3, the DNA is TGTGCCTGGAGTCTTGCGGCAGGGGGCAATGAAAAACTGTTTTTT. Protein product: CAWSLAAGGNEKLFF.

This chain links TRBV7-9 with TRBJ2-3; 7 positions agree with TRBD2. The CDR3 consists of 15 residues. Per the germline V gene, CDR1 is SEHNR and CDR2 is FQNEAQ (reference sequence). V was clipped by 1 base and J by 1 base; unmatched bases: 2. The CDR3 bases are TGTGCCAGCAGCTTAGGCCTAGCGGGCACAGATACGCAGTATTTT. Its translation is CASSLGLAGTDTQYF.

The chain joins TRBV9 to TRBJ1-2, with 7 bases matching TRBD1. V shed 3 bases, J shed 8 bases, and the junction held 13 bases outside the gene matches. The CDR3 consists of 15 residues. CDR1 SGDLS and CDR2 YYNGEE come from the germline V gene. Here the CDR3 DNA reads TGTGCCAGCAGCGAGCCCCTTGGGCAGGGGGTAGGCTACACCTTC. Its translation: CASSEPLGQGVGYTF.

CDR3 in amino acids: CASSFSGPTEAFF. In nucleotides, the CDR3 is TGTGCCAGCAGCTTTTCTGGGCCCACTGAAGCTTTCTTT. The genes are TRBV11-3 and TRBJ1-1; D remains unclear. The CDR3 runs 13 residues. Germline V CDR1 and CDR2: SGHNT, YENEEA. Between the trimmed V and J ends, which lost 3 bases and 4 bases, there was a span of 9 bases.

This sequence joins TRBV28 and TRBJ2-1; TRBD2 matches at 11 bases. CDR3 length: 15 amino acids. Germline CDR1 reads MDHEN; CDR2 reads SYDVKM. The V segment lost 6 bases and the J segment 8 bases; nucleotides outside the gene matches: 9. CDR3 residues: CASRQTSGNVDEQFF. The CDR3 DNA follows: TGTGCCAGCAGGCAGACTAGCGGGAATGTCGATGAGCAGTTCTTC.

The V and J genes are TRBV6-5 and TRBJ2-1; TRBD2 aligns across 7 bases. Germline values: CDR1 MNHEY, CDR2 SVGAGI. The length of the CDR3 is 13 residues. Trimming took 7 bases from V and 6 from J; bases not matched to a gene: 6. The CDR3 reads CASIRLASNEQFF. The CDR3 nucleotides are TGTGCCAGCATTAGACTAGCCTCCAATGAGCAGTTCTTC.

The chain couples TRBV2 to TRBJ2-1; tentative D call: TRBD2 (6 bases). Germline CDR1 SNHLY, CDR2 FYNNEI. The CDR3 contains 16 residues. The V end lost 8 bases, the J end lost 0 bases, and 17 bases lay between the germline ends. The CDR3 region is CASPRIAVSSYNEQFF. The CDR3 DNA is TGTGCCAGCCCGCGGATAGCGGTGAGCTCCTACAATGAGCAGTTCTTC.

This clone appeared once. The V gene is TRBV27, the J gene TRBJ2-5; 9 nucleotides line up with TRBD2. CDR3 size: 17 residues. Germline loops: CDR1 MNHEY, CDR2 SMNVEV (reference sequence). V lost 6 bases to trimming and J lost 6 bases; unmatched junction nucleotides: 17. CDR3 loop: CASSLNGREGDLKTQYF. In DNA, the CDR3 is TGTGCCAGCAGCCTAAACGGGCGGGAGGGCGATCTGAAGACCCAGTACTTC.

The sample holds one count of this clone. V and J are TRBV5-1 and TRBJ1-1; 7 nucleotides align to TRBD1. With 4 bases clipped from V and 5 bases from J, the junction kept 5 bases outside the gene matches. CDR1 SGHRS and CDR2 YFSETQ come from the germline V gene. The CDR3 totals 13 residues. The CDR3 nucleotides are TGCGCCAGCAGCGTGACAGGGAGGACTGAAGCTTTCTTT. It specifies CASSVTGRTEAFF.

Many counts were recorded for this clone. The J gene is TRBJ2-1, the V gene TRBV19, with D perhaps TRBD2 (6 bases). CDR3 size: 21 residues. The V end was cut by 5 bases, the J end by 5 bases, with 34 bases between. Germline-derived CDR1 and CDR2 are LNHDA and SQIVND (reference sequence). The CDR3 nucleotides read TGTGCCAGTAGTCCCGTAGCGGTGGGAGAGGAGTGGGTACCTTTCCACAATGAGCAGTTCTTC. It specifies CASSPVAVGEEWVPFHNEQFF.

This clone occurred once. The rearrangement links TRBV12-3 or TRBV12-4 to TRBJ2-5; perhaps TRBD2 as D (5 bases). The CDR3 consists of 13 residues. The ends were cut back, 5 bases at V and 5 bases at J, with 12 bases in the middle. The CDR3 region has the DNA TGTGCCAGCAGTCATAGCGATCGGGAGACCCAGTACTTC. Its translation: CASSHSDRETQYF.

V and J are TRBV4-2 and TRBJ2-1; 9 bases align to TRBD1. Trimming took 8 bases from V and 9 from J; bases not matched to a gene: 8. The CDR3 contains 13 residues. From germline, CDR1 is LGHNA and CDR2 YNFKEQ. The CDR3, as DNA: TGTGCCAGCGCAAGAACAGGGGGCTCTGAGCAGTTCTTC. Residues: CASARTGGSEQFF.

The rearrangement uses TRBV7-9 and TRBJ2-7; D call uncertain. The V end lost 1 base, the J end lost 0 bases, and 7 bases lay between the germline ends. Germline CDR1 is SEHNR and CDR2 is FQNEAQ (reference sequence). The CDR3 is 14 residues long. As DNA, the CDR3 is TGTGCCAGCAGCTTAGTCGTCAGCTCCTACGAGCAGTACTTC. Its translation is CASSLVVSSYEQYF.

Written as DNA, the CDR3 is TGTGCCAGCAGCAAAGCCGGCGGAAAAGATACGCAGTATTTT. This codes for CASSKAGGKDTQYF. The chain employs TRBV21-1 and TRBJ2-3; TRBD2, as called in the table, went unchecked against the DNA. TRBV21-1 is listed as a pseudogene. The CDR3 has 14 amino acids.

V and J are TRBV5-4 and TRBJ2-1; 14 nucleotides match TRBD2. The CDR3 sequence is 17 residues long. CDR1 is SGHNT and CDR2 is YYREEE in the germline V gene (reference sequence). Unmatched junction bases numbered 2, after V lost 0 bases and J lost 3 bases. In nucleotides, the CDR3 is TGTGCCAGCAGCTTGGGACTAGCGGGAGGGGACTACAATGAGCAGTTCTTC. It codes for CASSLGLAGGDYNEQFF. The variable domain in full, with the rest retrieved from reference TRBV5-4 and TRBJ2-1, is ETGVTQSPTHLIKTRGQQVTLRCSSQSGHNTVSWYQQALGQGPQFIFQYYREEENGRGNFPPRFSGLQFPNYSSELNVNALELDDSALYLCASSLGLAGGDYNEQFFGPGTRLTVL.

This clone has a handful of counts. V usage is TRBV2 and J usage is TRBJ2-7; 9 bases are shared with TRBD1. This CDR3 has 14 residues. V dropped 6 bases and J dropped 5; count of bases not matched to a gene: 8. From germline, CDR1 is SNHLY and CDR2 FYNNEI. Here the CDR3 DNA reads TGTGCCAGCAGGGGGGGGACAGGGACCAACGAGCAGTACTTC. Protein sequence: CASRGGTGTNEQYF.

For this clone: This sequence may be a read error, since a much larger clone differs from it by one base. This sequence joins TRBV7-9 and TRBJ2-2; 12 bases fit TRBD2. CDR1 is SEHNR, CDR2 FQNEAQ, per germline (reference sequence). The CDR3 runs 15 residues. Trimming cost V 5 bases and J 6 bases; bases outside gene matches: 4. CDR3 protein: CASSTTSGSPGELFF. CDR3 DNA: TGTGCCAGCAGCACGACTAGCGGGAGTCCCGGGGAGCTGTTTTTT.

The chain couples TRBV5-1 to TRBJ1-5, with a tentative D call TRBD1 (6 bases). CDR3 length: 14 amino acids. The V end was cut by 4 bases, the J end by 5 bases, with 13 bases between. CDR1 and CDR2 (germline): SGHRS, YFSETQ. The CDR3 loop reads CASSRGPGDQPQHF. As DNA, the CDR3 is TGCGCCAGCAGCCGCGGGCCAGGGGATCAGCCCCAGCATTTT. The complete variable domain, with remaining parts taken from reference TRBV5-1 and TRBJ1-5, reads KAGVTQTPRYLIKTRGQQVTLSCSPISGHRSVSWYQQTPGQGLQFLFEYFSETQRNKGNFPGRFSGRQFSNSRSEMNVSTLELGDSALYLCASSRGPGDQPQHFGDGTRLSIL.

The chain joins TRBV19 to TRBJ2-1; 11 bases align to TRBD2. Germline values: CDR1 LNHDA, CDR2 SQIVND (reference sequence). V trimming: 5 bases; J trimming: 0 bases; junction bases outside the gene matches: 0. This CDR3 contains 15 residues. DNA of the CDR3: TGTGCCAGTAGTCTAGCGGGGGGCTCCTACAATGAGCAGTTCTTC. Translation: CASSLAGGSYNEQFF. The full variable domain, in which reference TRBV19 and TRBJ2-1 provide the parts outside the CDR3, is DGGITQSPKYLFRKEGQNVTLSCEQNLNHDAMYWYRQDPGQGLRLIYYSQIVNDFQKGDIAEGYSVSREKKESFPLTVTSAQKNPTAFYLCASSLAGGSYNEQFFGPGTRLTVL.

This clone was observed a handful of times. The genes are TRBV7-6 and TRBJ2-1; TRBD2 matches 13 bases. V gave up 4 bases and J gave up 7 bases; unmatched junction bases: 7. This CDR3 has 16 residues. From germline, CDR1 is SGHVS and CDR2 FNYEAQ. For the CDR3, the DNA is TGTGCCAGCAGCTCGGGACTAGCGGGAATCGGGAATGAGCAGTTCTTC. Its protein is CASSSGLAGIGNEQFF.

V usage is TRBV5-4 and J usage is TRBJ1-1, with 7 bases lining up with TRBD1. With V trimmed by 4 bases and J by 1 base, 7 bases remained unmatched. Per germline, CDR1 SGHNT and CDR2 YYREEE (reference sequence). The CDR3 runs 15 residues. The CDR3 spells CASSRGRGTNTEAFF. The CDR3 nucleotides read TGTGCCAGCAGCAGGGGGCGCGGAACGAACACTGAAGCTTTCTTT.

The genes are TRBV15 and TRBJ1-1; 7 nucleotides align to TRBD1. V lost 3 bases to trimming and J lost 0 bases; unmatched junction nucleotides: 1. CDR1 and CDR2 from the germline V gene are LNHNV and YYDKDF (reference sequence). This CDR3 spans 14 amino acids. The CDR3 coding sequence is TGTGCCACCAGCAGGGACAGGTTGAACACTGAAGCTTTCTTT. It translates to CATSRDRLNTEAFF.

The V call is TRBV28, the J call TRBJ1-2, with 10 bases identical to TRBD1. The CDR3 has 13 amino acids. The junction had 3 bases not matched to a gene; V was cut back by 5 bases and J by 6 bases. CDR1 is MDHEN, CDR2 SYDVKM, per germline. In nucleotides, the CDR3 is TGTGCCAGCAGTCCGGGACAGGGGCATGGCTACACCTTC. Translating it yields CASSPGQGHGYTF.

The chain joins TRBV9 to TRBJ2-3; D remains ambiguous. This CDR3 is built from 14 residues. Germline assignment: CDR1 SGDLS and CDR2 YYNGEE. V dropped 0 bases and J dropped 4 bases, with 9 bases sitting between them. Here the CDR3 reads CASSVALGPDTQYF. DNA of the CDR3: TGTGCCAGCAGCGTAGCTCTGGGCCCAGATACGCAGTATTTT.

This rearrangement joins TRBV5-1 to TRBJ2-1, with 14 bases identical to TRBD2. The V and J ends lost 4 bases and 0 bases, in that order; junction bases with no gene match: 12. Germline V lookup: CDR1 SGHRS, CDR2 YFSETQ. The length of the CDR3 is 20 residues. The CDR3 spells CASSQPPGLAGVVSYNEQFF. CDR3 in DNA: TGCGCCAGCAGCCAACCTCCGGGACTAGCGGGAGTAGTCTCCTACAATGAGCAGTTCTTC.

In DNA, the CDR3 is TGTGCCAGTATTCAGGGCCTGGGCACTGAAGCTTTCTTT. Its translation: CASIQGLGTEAFF. The chain couples TRBV7-9 to TRBJ1-1, with D possibly matching TRBD1 (5 bases). Germline V gives CDR1 SEHNR, CDR2 FQNEAQ (reference sequence). V was cut by 9 bases and J by 4 bases, with 15 bases left in between. There are 13 residues in the CDR3.

This chain connects TRBV18 to TRBJ2-7, with 7 positions matching TRBD1. Germline CDR1 is KGHSH and CDR2 is LQKENI. CDR3 size: 13 residues. The V gene end was trimmed by 10 bases and the J gene end by 2 bases; junction bases not matched to a gene: 8. Written as DNA, the CDR3 is TGTGCCACCCTTCAGGGGGACACCTACGAGCAGTACTTC. The encoded protein is CATLQGDTYEQYF.

J is TRBJ2-3 and V is TRBV5-5; no reliable D call. Trimming shortened V by 4 bases and J by 6 bases, and 12 bases separated the two germline ends. This CDR3 region has 13 residues. From germline, CDR1 is SGHKS and CDR2 YYEKEE (reference sequence). CDR3 in amino acids: CASSQNTPDTQYF. DNA of the CDR3: TGTGCCAGCAGCCAGAATACACCGGATACGCAGTATTTT.